The sequence of this TCR beta chain was determined in a study of cytomegalovirus exposure and HLA in healthy donors. Across the whole study: In an earlier analysis, 95 million to 140 million unique TCR beta sequences were found from some 200 million T cells. The Caucasian-associated ancestry cluster held 80% to 90% of 300 to 500 genotyped donors.

Germline CDR1 is SGHRS and CDR2 is YFSETQ. V lost 6 bases to trimming and J lost 7 bases; unmatched junction nucleotides: 7. The CDR3 is made up of 14 amino acids. PCR was performed using 60 Vbeta and 13 Jbeta primers. Measured with immunoSEQ multiplex PCR; TCRdb has only the in-frame clones, and not every one. The sample holds approximately 50,000 clones, roughly 53% seen once. Despite likely unrecorded immune exposures, the donors were nominally healthy at the time of sampling. Input material: PBMCs. This receptor was obtained from a human donor in good health. This chain uses TRBV5-1 with TRBJ1-6; TRBD1 matches 7 bases. For the CDR3, the DNA is TGCGCCAGCAACACAGGGGACTCAAATTCACCCCTCCACTTT. Protein sequence: CASNTGDSNSPLHF.